Each of the 20 T cell receptor beta chains below was sequenced from the same sample in a study of naive and memory T cell subsets. General study results and limits: Naive repertoires, especially CD8, held a few larger clonotypes, possibly memory cells re-expressing CD45RA.

These receptors have no known antigen. Both TRBC1 and TRBC2 were covered by a beta constant-region primer of two equimolar oligonucleotides. The ligated cDNA underwent four PCR rounds using SP2 and nested alpha and beta constant-region primers. TCRdb re-analysed the UMI-ligation and nested PCR reads in MiXCR, keeping a single row per CDR3 protein. This repertoire shows 99,000 or so distinct CDR3 sequences, around 15% found once; its top ten account for around 3%. Sequences were obtained from naive CD8+ T cells from blood. These receptors were obtained from a human donor in good health.

This clonotype was seen many times. The chain joins TRBV4-1 to TRBJ2-2; 10 bases line up with TRBD1. J was trimmed by 0 bases and V by 2 bases; bases with no gene match: 3. The CDR3 extends over 17 amino acids. In germline, CDR1 is MGHRA, CDR2 YSYEKL. The CDR3 here is CASSQPDRGPNTGELFF. Here the CDR3 DNA reads TGCGCCAGCAGCCAACCCGACAGGGGGCCGAACACCGGGGAGCTGTTTTTT.

The gene calls are TRBV6-5 and TRBJ1-2; no definite D call. The V gene lost 0 bases and the J gene lost 5 bases, with 7 bases spanning the gap. This CDR3 spans 13 amino acids. Germline values: CDR1 MNHEY, CDR2 SVGAGI. CDR3 region: CASSYSAAYGYTF. DNA for the CDR3: TGTGCCAGCAGTTACTCGGCCGCTTATGGCTACACCTTC.

The chain joins TRBV28 to TRBJ1-2; D is undetermined. Looked up from germline, CDR1 is MDHEN and CDR2 is SYDVKM. V was clipped by 5 bases and J by 4 bases, with 17 bases between them. The CDR3 spans 15 residues. CDR3 DNA sequence: TGTGCCAGCAGTCCTCTAGTGACGACTGTCTATGGCTACACCTTC. Translation: CASSPLVTTVYGYTF.

This clonotype was observed a handful of times. This chain joins TRBV4-3 and TRBJ1-2; D ambiguous. Germline assignment: CDR1 LGHNA and CDR2 YSLEER. CDR3 length: 16 amino acids. Deletions cut 2 bases from V and 5 bases from J, with 18 bases between. The CDR3 reads CASSQMFPGLSYGYTF. Written as DNA, the CDR3 is TGCGCCAGCAGCCAAATGTTCCCCGGCCTAAGTTATGGCTACACCTTC.

In the case of this clonotype: The junction departs from germline at one end; a sequencing error may be responsible. The chain recombines TRBV27 with TRBJ2-1, with a tentative D call TRBD2 (5 bases). The germline V gene encodes CDR1 MNHEY and CDR2 SMNVEV (reference sequence). The CDR3 is made up of 18 amino acids. The CDR3 region is CASSFSFGIGLGYNEKFF. In DNA form, the CDR3 reads TGTGCCAGCAGTTTCTCCTTCGGGATCGGTTTGGGTTACAATGAGAAGTTCTTC.

This clonotype was counted a few times. V gene TRBV28 combines with J gene TRBJ2-5; D is unclear. Looked up from germline, CDR1 is MDHEN and CDR2 is SYDVKM. Trimming cost V 3 bases and J 5 bases, with 4 bases left between them. The CDR3 is 11 residues long. CDR3: CASSFVETQYF. The DNA for the CDR3 is TGTGCCAGCAGTTTTGTGGAGACCCAGTACTTC.

The J gene is TRBJ2-7, the V gene TRBV20-1, with D uncertain. CDR1 is DFQATT and CDR2 is SNEGSKA in the germline V gene (reference sequence). This CDR3 has 12 amino acids. V was shortened by 3 bases and J by 7 bases, with 13 bases between the two germline ends. CDR3 protein: CSASPGPGEQYF. The CDR3 bases are TGCAGTGCTAGTCCAGGCCCCGGAGAGCAGTACTTC.

This clonotype showed up many times. The chain recombines TRBV2 with TRBJ2-7; 10 bases are shared with TRBD1. This CDR3 is built from 15 residues. V lost 7 bases, J lost 2 bases, and 8 bases stayed unmatched. Germline-derived CDR1 and CDR2 are SNHLY and FYNNEI. The CDR3 bases are TGTGCCAGCACAGTTGGCGGACAGGGGGCCTACGAGCAGTACTTC. Encoded protein: CASTVGGQGAYEQYF. Variable domain in full (rest from reference TRBV2 and TRBJ2-7): EPEVTQTPSHQVTQMGQEVILRCVPISNHLYFYWYRQILGQKVEFLVSFYNNEISEKSEIFDDQFSVERPDGSNFTLKIRSTKLEDSAMYFCASTVGGQGAYEQYFGPGTRLTVT.

The chain uses TRBV4-2 and TRBJ2-1; D could derive from TRBD1 or TRBD2 (5 bases each). Germline CDR1 reads LGHNA; CDR2 reads YNFKEQ. The CDR3 has 18 amino acids. Trimming removed 0 bases at V and 0 bases at J, with 15 bases between. CDR3 sequence: CASSQDLSGPNSYNEQFF. The CDR3 DNA is TGTGCCAGCAGCCAAGATCTTTCGGGACCAAACTCCTACAATGAGCAGTTCTTC.

This clonotype has only a few counts. The chain joins TRBV4-2 to TRBJ1-1; D is unresolved. This CDR3 has 16 residues. Germline V gene data show CDR1 as LGHNA and CDR2 as YNFKEQ. The V end was cut by 4 bases, the J end by 0 bases, with 15 bases between. The DNA of the CDR3 is TGTGCCAGCAGCCCCCTAAAGGCAGACTTGAACACTGAAGCTTTCTTT. This translates into CASSPLKADLNTEAFF.

This clonotype came up once. One base away lies a much larger clone, so this may be a sequencing read error. The chain has TRBV28 and TRBJ1-5; D is uncertain. V was cut by 3 bases and J by 5 bases, with 14 bases left in between. The CDR3 is 15 amino acids. CDR1 and CDR2 from the germline V gene are MDHEN and SYDVKM. Here the CDR3 reads CASSFNDNPDQPQHF. As DNA, the CDR3 is TGTGCCAGCAGTTTCAATGACAACCCCGATCAGCCCCAGCATTTT.

This clonotype was counted at least ten times. This chain uses TRBV6-2 or TRBV6-3 with TRBJ2-1; possibly TRBD2 for D (5 bases). V gave up 3 bases and J gave up 0 bases, with 9 bases separating them. The CDR3 has 15 residues. Germline V gene data show CDR1 as MNHEY and CDR2 as SVGEGT. The CDR3 spells CASSYLGSSYNEQFF. The CDR3 DNA is TGTGCCAGCAGTTATCTGGGGAGCTCCTACAATGAGCAGTTCTTC.

This clonotype was recorded a few times. This rearrangement joins TRBV5-1 to TRBJ1-1; 7 bases match TRBD1. V was pared by 0 bases and J by 7 bases, with 6 bases of the junction left unmatched. Per germline, CDR1 SGHRS and CDR2 YFSETQ. There are 14 residues in the CDR3. DNA of the CDR3: TGCGCCAGCAGCTTGGGGGACAGCAGCTATGAAGCTTTCTTT. Amino acids: CASSLGDSSYEAFF. The full variable domain, in which reference TRBV5-1 and TRBJ1-1 provide the parts outside the CDR3, is KAGVTQTPRYLIKTRGQQVTLSCSPISGHRSVSWYQQTPGQGLQFLFEYFSETQRNKGNFPGRFSGRQFSNSRSEMNVSTLELGDSALYLCASSLGDSSYEAFFGQGTRLTVV.

This clonotype was detected only a few times. The CDR3 loop is CASSSQGVSAFF. CDR3 DNA: TGTGCCAGCAGTTCACAGGGGGTATCAGCTTTCTTT. V is TRBV27 and J is TRBJ1-1; TRBD1 aligns across 8 bases. Unmatched junction bases numbered 5, after V lost 4 bases and J lost 10 bases. The CDR3 contains 12 residues. The germline V gene encodes CDR1 MNHEY and CDR2 SMNVEV (reference sequence).

This clonotype turned up a few times. The chain employs TRBV7-9 and TRBJ2-1; D call uncertain. V lost 1 base and J 7 bases, leaving 8 bases between the germline ends. Germline CDR1 SEHNR, CDR2 FQNEAQ (reference sequence). This CDR3 is 13 amino acids long. The DNA for the CDR3 is TGTGCCAGCAGCTTAGAGGTCCGAAATGAGCAGTTCTTC. It codes for CASSLEVRNEQFF.

This clonotype was observed a handful of times. The genes are TRBV7-9 and TRBJ2-3; D ambiguous. CDR1 and CDR2 from the germline V gene are SEHNR and FQNEAQ (reference sequence). Trimming took 5 bases from V and 4 from J, leaving 16 bases between them. This CDR3 region has 15 residues. The DNA for the CDR3 is TGTGCCAGCAGCCACACAACCTACAGCCCAGATACGCAGTATTTT. Translating it yields CASSHTTYSPDTQYF. Together with reference TRBV7-9 and TRBJ2-3, the CDR3 gives the full variable domain: DTGVSQNPRHKITKRGQNVTFRCDPISEHNRLYWYRQTLGQGPEFLTYFQNEAQLEKSRLLSDRFSAERPKGSFSTLEIQRTEQGDSAMYLCASSHTTYSPDTQYFGPGTRLTVL.

The rearrangement uses TRBV19 and TRBJ2-1; the D gene is possibly TRBD1 (6 bases). This CDR3 is 15 amino acids long. Trimming shortened V by 3 bases and J by 0 bases, and 9 bases separated the two germline ends. Germline V gives CDR1 LNHDA, CDR2 SQIVND (reference sequence). The chain's CDR3 is CASSIGTSSYNEQFF. The CDR3 DNA follows: TGTGCCAGTAGTATCGGGACAAGCTCCTACAATGAGCAGTTCTTC.

Only a few counts were recorded for this clonotype. The CDR3 DNA reads TGCAGTGCGACTAGCGGGGATAGTTCCTACGAGCAGTACTTC. Protein product: CSATSGDSSYEQYF. This chain joins TRBV20-1 and TRBJ2-7; 11 bases align to TRBD2. The V gene end was trimmed by 6 bases and the J gene end by 1 base; junction bases not matched to a gene: 5. This CDR3 contains 14 residues. CDR1 and CDR2 (germline): DFQATT, SNEGSKA (reference sequence).

The chain carries TRBV3-1 and TRBJ1-1; D unresolved. This CDR3 comprises 15 residues. The germline V gene encodes CDR1 LGHDT and CDR2 YNNKEL (reference sequence). Between the trimmed V and J ends, which lost 0 bases and 3 bases, there was a span of 11 bases. This chain's CDR3 is CASSQDLGRHTEAFF. As DNA, the CDR3 is TGTGCCAGCAGCCAAGATTTGGGCAGGCACACTGAAGCTTTCTTT.

V and J are TRBV7-8 and TRBJ2-7; tentatively, D is TRBD1 (6 bases). This CDR3 is 14 amino acids long. Per germline, CDR1 SGHVS and CDR2 FQNEAQ. The V gene lost 5 bases and the J gene lost 9 bases, with 20 bases spanning the gap. The CDR3 reads CASSTGQNDIRQYF. The CDR3 DNA follows: TGTGCCAGCAGCACGGGACAAAACGATATTCGGCAGTACTTC.